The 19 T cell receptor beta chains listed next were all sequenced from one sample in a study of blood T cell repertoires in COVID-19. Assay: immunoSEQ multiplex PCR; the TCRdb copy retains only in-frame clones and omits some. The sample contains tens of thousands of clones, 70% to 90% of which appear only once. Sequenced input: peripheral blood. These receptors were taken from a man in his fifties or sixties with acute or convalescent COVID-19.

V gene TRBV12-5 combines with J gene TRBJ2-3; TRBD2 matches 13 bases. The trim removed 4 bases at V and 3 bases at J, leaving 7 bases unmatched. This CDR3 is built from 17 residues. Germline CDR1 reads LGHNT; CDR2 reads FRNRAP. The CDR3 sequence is CASGSGTSGAGTDTQYF. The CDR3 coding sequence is TGTGCTAGTGGTTCCGGGACTAGCGGGGCTGGGACAGATACGCAGTATTTT.

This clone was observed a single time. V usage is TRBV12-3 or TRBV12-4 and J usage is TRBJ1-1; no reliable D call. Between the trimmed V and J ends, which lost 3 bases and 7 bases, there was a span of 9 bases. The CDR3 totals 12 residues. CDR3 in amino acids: CASSFFTSEAFF. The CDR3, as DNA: TGTGCCAGCAGTTTTTTTACCAGTGAAGCTTTCTTT.

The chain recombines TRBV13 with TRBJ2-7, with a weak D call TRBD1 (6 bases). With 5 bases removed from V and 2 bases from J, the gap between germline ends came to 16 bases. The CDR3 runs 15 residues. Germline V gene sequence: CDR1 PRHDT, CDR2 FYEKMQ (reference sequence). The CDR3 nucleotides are TGTGCCAGCAGCCCTCCGGGACACTCTACCTACGAGCAGTACTTC. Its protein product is CASSPPGHSTYEQYF.

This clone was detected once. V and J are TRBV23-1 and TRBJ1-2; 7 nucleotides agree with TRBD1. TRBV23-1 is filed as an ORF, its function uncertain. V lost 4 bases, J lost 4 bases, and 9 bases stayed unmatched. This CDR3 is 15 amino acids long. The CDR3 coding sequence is TGCGCCAGCAGTCCAGGGGGACGGTATGGCTATGGCTACACCTTC. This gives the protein CASSPGGRYGYGYTF.

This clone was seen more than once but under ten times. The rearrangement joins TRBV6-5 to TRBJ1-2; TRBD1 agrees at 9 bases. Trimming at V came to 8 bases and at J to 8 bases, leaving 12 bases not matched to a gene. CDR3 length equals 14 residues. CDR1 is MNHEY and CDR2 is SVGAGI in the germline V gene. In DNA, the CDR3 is TGTGCCAGCCGAACCGGGACAGGGCTTGAGGGCTACACCTTC. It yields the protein CASRTGTGLEGYTF.

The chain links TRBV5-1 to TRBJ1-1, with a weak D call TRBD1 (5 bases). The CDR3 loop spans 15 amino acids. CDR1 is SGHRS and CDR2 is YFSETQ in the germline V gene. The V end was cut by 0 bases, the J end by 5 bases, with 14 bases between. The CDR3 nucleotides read TGCGCCAGCAGCTTGGACCCCAGGGTGAGGACTGAAGCTTTCTTT. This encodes CASSLDPRVRTEAFF.

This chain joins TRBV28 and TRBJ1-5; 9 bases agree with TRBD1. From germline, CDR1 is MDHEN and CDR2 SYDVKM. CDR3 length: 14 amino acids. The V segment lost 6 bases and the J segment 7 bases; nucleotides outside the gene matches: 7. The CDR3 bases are TGTGCCAGCAGAGCCGGGACAGGGTTACAGCCCCAGCATTTT. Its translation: CASRAGTGLQPQHF.

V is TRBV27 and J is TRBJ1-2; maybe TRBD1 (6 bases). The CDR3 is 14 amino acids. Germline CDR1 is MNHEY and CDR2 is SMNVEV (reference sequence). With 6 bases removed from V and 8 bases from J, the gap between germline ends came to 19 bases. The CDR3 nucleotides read TGTGCCAGCAGGCCTCGCACAGGGCGGGAGGGCTACACCTTC. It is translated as CASRPRTGREGYTF.

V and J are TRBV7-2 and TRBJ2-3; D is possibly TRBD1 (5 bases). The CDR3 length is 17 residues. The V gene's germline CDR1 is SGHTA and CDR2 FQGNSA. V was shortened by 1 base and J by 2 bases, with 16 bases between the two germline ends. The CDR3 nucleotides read TGTGCCAGCAGCTTAGTTCAGGGTGTCAGATCCACAGATACGCAGTATTTT. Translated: CASSLVQGVRSTDTQYF.

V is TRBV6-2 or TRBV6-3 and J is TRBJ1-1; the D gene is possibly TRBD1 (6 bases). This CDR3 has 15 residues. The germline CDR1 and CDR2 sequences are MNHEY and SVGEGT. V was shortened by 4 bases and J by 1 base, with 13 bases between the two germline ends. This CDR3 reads CASSWGWGQNTEAFF. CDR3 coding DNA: TGTGCCAGCAGTTGGGGCTGGGGACAGAACACTGAAGCTTTCTTT.

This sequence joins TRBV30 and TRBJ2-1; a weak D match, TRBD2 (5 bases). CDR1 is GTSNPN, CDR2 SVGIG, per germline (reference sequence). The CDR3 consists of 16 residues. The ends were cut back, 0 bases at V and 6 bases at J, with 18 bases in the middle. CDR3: CAWSVRGLERINEQFF. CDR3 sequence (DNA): TGTGCCTGGAGTGTACGAGGGTTGGAGAGGATCAATGAGCAGTTCTTC.

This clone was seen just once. The CDR3 bases are TGTGCCAGCAGTTTGGGACTACCTACAGATACGCAGTATTTT. Amino acids: CASSLGLPTDTQYF. The V call is TRBV27, the J call TRBJ2-3; TRBD2 aligns across 7 bases. This CDR3 has 14 residues. Trimming removed 3 bases from V and 3 bases from J; junction bases left unmatched: 3. Germline values: CDR1 MNHEY, CDR2 SMNVEV (reference sequence).

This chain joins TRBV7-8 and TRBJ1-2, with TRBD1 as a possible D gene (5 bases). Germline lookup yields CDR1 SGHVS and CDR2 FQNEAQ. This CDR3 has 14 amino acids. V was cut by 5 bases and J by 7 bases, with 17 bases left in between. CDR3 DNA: TGTGCCAGCAGCCCATCAAGTCGGGACTCTGGCTACACCTTC. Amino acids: CASSPSSRDSGYTF.

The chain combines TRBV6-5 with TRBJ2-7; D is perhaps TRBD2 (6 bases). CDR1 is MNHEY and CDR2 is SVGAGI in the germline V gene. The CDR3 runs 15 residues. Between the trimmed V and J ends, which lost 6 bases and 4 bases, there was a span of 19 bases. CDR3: CASRPEYRRVYEQYF. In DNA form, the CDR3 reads TGTGCCAGCAGGCCCGAGTACAGGAGGGTTTACGAGCAGTACTTC.

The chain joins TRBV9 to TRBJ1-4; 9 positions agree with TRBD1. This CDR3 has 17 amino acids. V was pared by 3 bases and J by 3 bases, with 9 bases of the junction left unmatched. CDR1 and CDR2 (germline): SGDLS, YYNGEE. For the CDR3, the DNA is TGTGCCAGCAGCGAGGGACAGGGAACATCGTCTAATGAAAAACTGTTTTTT. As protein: CASSEGQGTSSNEKLFF.

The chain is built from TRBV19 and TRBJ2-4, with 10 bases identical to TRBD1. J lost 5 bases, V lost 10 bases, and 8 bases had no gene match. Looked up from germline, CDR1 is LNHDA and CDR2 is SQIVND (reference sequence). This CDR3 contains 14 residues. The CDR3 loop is CATDWGTGENIQYF. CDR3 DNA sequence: TGTGCCACGGATTGGGGGACAGGGGAAAACATTCAGTACTTC. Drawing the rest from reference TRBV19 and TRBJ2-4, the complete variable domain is DGGITQSPKYLFRKEGQNVTLSCEQNLNHDAMYWYRQDPGQGLRLIYYSQIVNDFQKGDIAEGYSVSREKKESFPLTVTSAQKNPTAFYLCATDWGTGENIQYFGAGTRLSVL.

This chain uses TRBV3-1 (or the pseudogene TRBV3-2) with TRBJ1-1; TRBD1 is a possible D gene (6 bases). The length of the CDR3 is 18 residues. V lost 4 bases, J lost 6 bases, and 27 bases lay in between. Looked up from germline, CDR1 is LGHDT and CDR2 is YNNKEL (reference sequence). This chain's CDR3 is CASSPCRGARLKGAEAFF. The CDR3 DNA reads TGTGCCAGCAGCCCCTGCCGGGGGGCGAGGTTAAAGGGGGCTGAAGCTTTCTTT.

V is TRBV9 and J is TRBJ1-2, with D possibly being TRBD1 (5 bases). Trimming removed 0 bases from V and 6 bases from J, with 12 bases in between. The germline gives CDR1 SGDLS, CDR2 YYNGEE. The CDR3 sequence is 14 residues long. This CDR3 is CASSVGGVSNGYTF. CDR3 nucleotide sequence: TGTGCCAGCAGCGTAGGGGGCGTTAGTAATGGCTACACCTTC.

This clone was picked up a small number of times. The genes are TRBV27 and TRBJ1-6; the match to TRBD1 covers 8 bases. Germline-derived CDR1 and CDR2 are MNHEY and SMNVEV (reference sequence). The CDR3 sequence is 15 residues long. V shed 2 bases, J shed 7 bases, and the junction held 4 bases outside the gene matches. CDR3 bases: TGTGCCAGCAGTTTAAACCAGGGGGCAAATTCACCCCTCCACTTT. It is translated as CASSLNQGANSPLHF.